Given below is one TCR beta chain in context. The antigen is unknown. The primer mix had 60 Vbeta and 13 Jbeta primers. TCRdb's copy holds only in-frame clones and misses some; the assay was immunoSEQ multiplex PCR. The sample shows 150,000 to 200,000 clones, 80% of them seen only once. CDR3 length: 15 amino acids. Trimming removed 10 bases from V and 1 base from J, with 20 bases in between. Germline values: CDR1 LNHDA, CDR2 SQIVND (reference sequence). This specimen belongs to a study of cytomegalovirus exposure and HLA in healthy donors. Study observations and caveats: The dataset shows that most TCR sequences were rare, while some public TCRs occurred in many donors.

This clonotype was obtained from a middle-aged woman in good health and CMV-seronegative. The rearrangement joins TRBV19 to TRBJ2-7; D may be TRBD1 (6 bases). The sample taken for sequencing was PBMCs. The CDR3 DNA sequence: TGTGCCACTAGGGCCCAGGGGTCGGGGTCCTACGAGCAGTACTTC. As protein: CATRAQGSGSYEQYF.